A single sample gave rise to the 10 T cell receptor beta chains below, sequenced in a study of blood T cell repertoires in COVID-19. Some clones are missing from TCRdb's copy, which holds only in-frame ones; the method was immunoSEQ multiplex PCR. The table has some 340,000 clones, more than 75% seen once; the top ten hold roughly 5%. The specimen was PBMCs or T cells enriched from blood (not recorded which). Every receptor here comes from a young woman who had recovered from COVID-19.

This clone was observed once. This chain joins TRBV4-3 and TRBJ1-4; a weak D match, TRBD1 (5 bases). CDR1 and CDR2 from the germline V gene are LGHNA and YSLEER. V lost 0 bases, J lost 8 bases, and 13 bases lay in between. The CDR3 has 15 amino acids. The CDR3 DNA reads as TGCGCCAGCAGCCAAGACTCAGGGTCGTCGGAAAAACTGTTTTTT. This encodes CASSQDSGSSEKLFF.

This sequence joins TRBV5-1 and TRBJ2-1, with D possibly TRBD1 on 6 matching bases. The CDR3 extends over 15 amino acids. The V end was cut by 2 bases, the J end by 1 base, with 10 bases between. Germline V gene sequence: CDR1 SGHRS, CDR2 YFSETQ. The CDR3 is CASSLRQGSYNEQFF. The CDR3 DNA reads as TGCGCCAGCAGCTTACGCCAGGGGTCCTACAATGAGCAGTTCTTC.

The chain recombines TRBV7-9 with TRBJ2-1; 10 bases align to TRBD2. The junction had 12 bases not matched to a gene; V was cut back by 4 bases and J by 9 bases. There are 16 residues in the CDR3. Germline V gene data show CDR1 as SEHNR and CDR2 as FQNEAQ (reference sequence). CDR3 DNA: TGTGCCAGCAGCTCCGCGACTAGCGGGTCAGCCGCTGAGCAGTTCTTC. Amino acids: CASSSATSGSAAEQFF.

Here the CDR3 reads CASSGSSGQVTGQFF. The CDR3 DNA sequence: TGTGCCAGCAGTGGCTCATCGGGACAGGTAACGGGGCAGTTCTTC. The V call is TRBV2, the J call TRBJ2-1, with 8 bases lining up with TRBD1. Germline V lookup: CDR1 SNHLY, CDR2 FYNNEI. V shed 4 bases and J 12 bases; nucleotides not matched to a gene: 14. This CDR3 region has 15 residues.

This clone was observed once. This chain links TRBV7-8 with TRBJ2-7, with 8 bases matching TRBD1. This CDR3 contains 16 residues. The germline V gene has CDR1 SGHVS and CDR2 FQNEAQ. J lost 3 bases, V lost 3 bases, and 10 bases had no gene match. The CDR3 here is CASSLGTRTGYYEQYF. CDR3 in DNA: TGTGCCAGCAGCTTGGGGACCCGGACAGGGTACTACGAGCAGTACTTC.

The rearrangement uses TRBV29-1 and TRBJ2-3; D is perhaps TRBD1 (6 bases). The germline V and J ends were trimmed by 6 bases and 6 bases, with 22 bases remaining between them. Germline V gene sequence: CDR1 SQVTM, CDR2 ANQGSEA. CDR3 length: 15 amino acids. CDR3 region: CSVRTVPRTADTQYF. The DNA for the CDR3 is TGCAGCGTCCGGACAGTACCCAGAACCGCGGATACGCAGTATTTT.

The rearrangement links TRBV27 to TRBJ2-2; tentatively, D is TRBD1 (5 bases). The CDR3 is 17 amino acids. Germline V lookup: CDR1 MNHEY, CDR2 SMNVEV (reference sequence). Deletions cut 0 bases from V and 3 bases from J, with 14 bases between. As DNA, the CDR3 is TGTGCCAGCAGTTTATCATCTTTAGGGGTTGACACCGGGGAGCTGTTTTTT. Its protein product is CASSLSSLGVDTGELFF.

The rearrangement joins TRBV12-3 or TRBV12-4 to TRBJ1-2, with 10 bases matching TRBD1. CDR3 length equals 13 residues. V dropped 6 bases and J dropped 9; count of bases not matched to a gene: 7. CDR3 sequence: CASSTRDRGSYTF. In nucleotides, the CDR3 is TGTGCCAGCAGCACCCGGGACAGGGGAAGCTACACCTTC.

The chain employs TRBV29-1 and TRBJ2-7; perhaps TRBD2 as D (6 bases). V lost 4 bases to trimming and J lost 7 bases, with 20 bases between them. Germline V gene data show CDR1 as SQVTM and CDR2 as ANQGSEA. The CDR3 spans 14 residues. The CDR3 DNA sequence: TGCAGCGTTGGGGGCTTACGGGCGGAGGGGGAGCAGTACTTC. This encodes CSVGGLRAEGEQYF.

The chain employs TRBV11-2 and TRBJ2-7; TRBD1 agrees at 10 bases. After removal of 3 bases from V and 5 bases from J, the junction contained 10 bases not matched to a gene. There are 16 residues in the CDR3. The germline CDR1 and CDR2 sequences are SGHAT and FQNNGV. DNA for the CDR3: TGTGCCAGCAGCTTCCCCAGGGGACAGGGGTTCAACGAGCAGTACTTC. Its protein product is CASSFPRGQGFNEQYF.